This T cell receptor beta chain originates from a study of cytomegalovirus exposure and HLA in healthy donors. Study results and caveats: High specificity and sensitivity for cytomegalovirus status were reported for the classifier. The authors judged a highly shared variant cluster likely a sequencing artifact. In vitro checks showed that three CMV-associated chains really do target CMV antigens.

Primers: 60 Vbeta forward and 13 Jbeta reverse. Clones were read by immunoSEQ multiplex PCR, and TCRdb kept only the in-frame ones, dropping some. The sample contains approximately 81,000 clones, more than 60% of which appear only once. This clone was counted a few times. Its specificity is unknown. Germline CDR1 reads SGHRS; CDR2 reads YFSETQ. After removal of 2 bases from V and 1 base from J, the junction contained 5 bases not matched to a gene. The CDR3 consists of 15 residues. V and J are TRBV5-1 and TRBJ2-7, with 8 bases aligning to TRBD1. The clonotype originates from a middle-aged man in good health and CMV-seropositive. Sample: PBMCs. The CDR3 nucleotides are TGCGCCAGCAGCTTTAACCAGGGGGCGTCCTACGAGCAGTACTTC. This encodes CASSFNQGASYEQYF. Full variable domain (remainder filled in from reference TRBV5-1 and TRBJ2-7): KAGVTQTPRYLIKTRGQQVTLSCSPISGHRSVSWYQQTPGQGLQFLFEYFSETQRNKGNFPGRFSGRQFSNSRSEMNVSTLELGDSALYLCASSFNQGASYEQYFGPGTRLTVT.